This T cell receptor beta chain was found in a study of CD8 T cells in ankylosing spondylitis. General study points: Matched ankylosing spondylitis synovial fluid reportedly showed significant enrichment of disease-linked clones. Researchers report that disease-linked clones proved CD8+ and relatively rare in peripheral blood.

This clonotype has a count of ten or more. What it recognizes is unknown. The CDR3 totals 15 residues. Trimming cost V 1 base and J 6 bases; bases outside gene matches: 5. Per the germline V gene, CDR1 is DFQATT and CDR2 is SNEGSKA (reference sequence). MiXCR, applied by TCRdb to the 5' RACE reads, yields one record per CDR3 protein. The repertoire has hundreds of thousands of distinct CDR3 sequences, 7.5% to 9.5% of them found once; the top ten carry more than 4.5%. The source is a female donor with ankylosing spondylitis or in good health (not recorded which). Sequenced material: blood, either unsorted or a sorted T cell fraction (not recorded which). The chain joins TRBV20-1 to TRBJ2-3; the match to TRBD2 covers 12 bases. CDR3 sequence (DNA): TGCAGTGCTAGAGGACTAGCGGGAGTAGGGGATACGCAGTATTTT. Protein sequence: CSARGLAGVGDTQYF.